One and the same sample provided the 26 T cell receptor beta chains below, sequenced in a study of blood T cell repertoires in COVID-19. TCRdb's table, derived via immunoSEQ multiplex PCR, lists solely in-frame clones and lacks some. The sample shows about 190,000 clones, more than 75% of them seen only once. Sequencing used PBMCs or T cells enriched from blood (not recorded which). These receptor sequences come from a woman in her 50s with acute COVID-19.

The chain recombines TRBV4-3 with TRBJ1-2; the match to TRBD1 covers 9 bases. Germline-derived CDR1 and CDR2 are LGHNA and YSLEER. CDR3 size: 15 residues. After removal of 0 bases from V and 8 bases from J, the junction contained 7 bases not matched to a gene. CDR3 region: CASSQDLRQGEGYTF. DNA for the CDR3: TGCGCCAGCAGCCAAGATCTTAGACAGGGGGAGGGCTACACCTTC.

The V call is TRBV27, the J call TRBJ1-3; D perhaps matches TRBD1 (5 bases). The germline V gene encodes CDR1 MNHEY and CDR2 SMNVEV (reference sequence). This CDR3 has 15 residues. The germline V and J ends were trimmed by 2 bases and 4 bases, with 12 bases remaining between them. In DNA form, the CDR3 reads TGTGCCAGCAGTTTAGGGAAATGGGGCGGAAACACCATATATTTT. Its translation: CASSLGKWGGNTIYF.

This clone was seen a handful of times. The chain combines TRBV5-1 with TRBJ1-6; a weak D match, TRBD1 (5 bases). Trimming cost V 0 bases and J 10 bases, with 14 bases left between them. The CDR3 sequence is 15 residues long. Germline V lookup: CDR1 SGHRS, CDR2 YFSETQ. The CDR3 is CASSLDGREGSPLHF. The CDR3 DNA sequence: TGCGCCAGCAGCTTGGACGGCAGGGAAGGGTCACCCCTCCACTTT.

The rearrangement links TRBV9 to TRBJ2-5; 7 bases are a match to TRBD2. Unmatched junction bases numbered 8, after V lost 2 bases and J lost 4 bases. The CDR3 contains 15 residues. Germline CDR1 and CDR2: SGDLS and YYNGEE. In DNA, the CDR3 is TGTGCCAGCAGCGTCGGCGGCACGGGGGGAGAGACCCAGTACTTC. The encoded protein is CASSVGGTGGETQYF.

As DNA, the CDR3 is TGTGCCAGCAGTGAATGGGGGCAAACTAATGAAAAACTGTTTTTT. Its protein is CASSEWGQTNEKLFF. The chain links TRBV25-1 to TRBJ1-4; tentatively, D is TRBD1 (6 bases). Germline values: CDR1 MGHDK, CDR2 SYGVNS. With 1 base removed from V and 1 base from J, the gap between germline ends came to 7 bases. This CDR3 region has 15 residues.

This clone was recorded only once. The V and J genes are TRBV3-1 (or the pseudogene TRBV3-2) and TRBJ1-2; 7 nucleotides match TRBD1. This CDR3 has 15 amino acids. CDR1 and CDR2 from the germline V gene are LGHDT and YNNKEL (reference sequence). J lost 2 bases, V lost 0 bases, and 3 bases had no gene match. In DNA, the CDR3 is TGTGCCAGCAGCCAAGATTTGACAGGGAACTATGGCTACACCTTC. Protein: CASSQDLTGNYGYTF.

The CDR3 DNA sequence: TGTGCCAGCAAAACGGGGGGAGATACGCAGTATTTT. It yields the protein CASKTGGDTQYF. The chain is built from TRBV6-6 and TRBJ2-3; 7 nucleotides match TRBD2. From germline, CDR1 is MNHNY and CDR2 SVGAGI (reference sequence). The CDR3 runs 12 residues. The V gene end was trimmed by 7 bases and the J gene end by 5 bases; junction bases not matched to a gene: 3.

The chain links TRBV6-4 to TRBJ1-5; no firm D call. Deletions cut 3 bases from V and 2 bases from J, with 11 bases between. Per the germline V gene, CDR1 is MRHNA and CDR2 is SNTAGT. The CDR3 is 15 residues long. CDR3 in amino acids: CASSEGSQGNQPQHF. CDR3 DNA: TGTGCCAGCAGTGAAGGGAGTCAGGGCAATCAGCCCCAGCATTTT.

The J gene is TRBJ2-7, the V gene TRBV7-9; 7 bases fit TRBD1. CDR1 SEHNR and CDR2 FQNEAQ come from the germline V gene (reference sequence). The CDR3 has 14 amino acids. V gave up 5 bases and J gave up 4 bases; unmatched junction bases: 8. CDR3 in DNA: TGTGCCAGCAGCGAGCAGGGGGTTGGATACGAGCAGTACGTC. This encodes CASSEQGVGYEQYV.

The chain is built from TRBV5-1 and TRBJ1-2; tentatively, D is TRBD1 (5 bases). Germline V gene data show CDR1 as SGHRS and CDR2 as YFSETQ. Trimming pared 0 bases from V and 4 bases from J, leaving 16 bases between. The CDR3 loop spans 16 amino acids. The CDR3 spells CASSLEGSDAAYGYTF. The CDR3 DNA follows: TGCGCCAGCAGCTTGGAGGGGTCCGACGCTGCCTATGGCTACACCTTC.

The V and J genes are TRBV19 and TRBJ1-5, with D perhaps TRBD1 (6 bases). CDR3 length: 15 residues. V lost 4 bases and J lost 4, with 14 bases in between. Germline CDR1 is LNHDA and CDR2 is SQIVND (reference sequence). DNA of the CDR3: TGTGCCAGTAGTAGGGGACACCAGGATAATCAGCCCCAGCATTTT. Translating gives CASSRGHQDNQPQHF.

This sequence joins TRBV28 and TRBJ2-1; TRBD2 agrees at 7 bases. The junction had 11 bases not matched to a gene; V was cut back by 8 bases and J by 4 bases. The CDR3 runs 15 residues. Looked up from germline, CDR1 is MDHEN and CDR2 is SYDVKM. CDR3 region: CASSYGGGPYNEQFF. CDR3 DNA: TGTGCCAGCTCGTACGGCGGGGGACCTTACAATGAGCAGTTCTTC.

Note on this clone: The junction does not match germline at one end; this may be a read error. Other DNA variants within this sample encode the same CDR3. The chain carries TRBV27 and TRBJ1-2, with a tentative D call TRBD1 (6 bases). Germline V gene lookup returns CDR1 MNHEY and CDR2 SMNVEV (reference sequence). This CDR3 is built from 15 residues. CDR3 protein: CASSSRDTVLGGYTF. CDR3 bases: TGTGCTAGCAGTTCCCGGGACACTGTCTTGGGGGGCTACACCTTC.

The chain links TRBV6-1 to TRBJ2-7; D is unclear. The CDR3 length is 15 residues. In germline, CDR1 is MNHNS, CDR2 SASEGT. Deletions cut 0 bases from V and 6 bases from J, with 15 bases between. The DNA for the CDR3 is TGTGCCAGCAGTGAAGCTAGAGAGGCCCCGGGCGAGCAGTACGTC. Encoded protein: CASSEAREAPGEQYV.

The CDR3 spells CASSLRTGGTEQYV. CDR3 DNA sequence: TGTGCCAGCAGTTTGAGGACAGGGGGGACCGAGCAGTACGTC. The chain is built from TRBV28 and TRBJ2-7; 10 bases map to TRBD1. Unmatched junction bases numbered 5, after V lost 3 bases and J lost 6 bases. The CDR3 totals 14 residues. CDR1 MDHEN and CDR2 SYDVKM come from the germline V gene.

The chain uses TRBV5-1 and TRBJ1-1, with a weak D call TRBD1 (6 bases). This CDR3 region has 15 residues. The V end was cut by 4 bases, the J end by 4 bases, with 17 bases between. Germline V gene data show CDR1 as SGHRS and CDR2 as YFSETQ. DNA for the CDR3: TGCGCCAGCAGCCAACATTCAGGGGCGAGCACTGAAGCTTTCTTT. Protein: CASSQHSGASTEAFF.

This clone was counted once. The chain joins TRBV5-1 to TRBJ1-1; weak D call: TRBD1 (6 bases). The CDR3 loop spans 13 amino acids. Germline CDR1 SGHRS, CDR2 YFSETQ. V was pared by 2 bases and J by 5 bases, with 10 bases between. In DNA, the CDR3 is TGCGCCAGCAGCTTCAAGGGGGATACTGAAGCTTTCTTT. It encodes CASSFKGDTEAFF. The entire variable domain, with the rest obtained from reference TRBV5-1 and TRBJ1-1, is as follows: KAGVTQTPRYLIKTRGQQVTLSCSPISGHRSVSWYQQTPGQGLQFLFEYFSETQRNKGNFPGRFSGRQFSNSRSEMNVSTLELGDSALYLCASSFKGDTEAFFGQGTRLTVV.

The rearrangement uses TRBV7-3 and TRBJ1-1; D ambiguous. Trimming took 0 bases from V and 0 from J, leaving 5 bases between them. Germline V gives CDR1 SGHTA, CDR2 FQGTGA. This CDR3 spans 14 amino acids. The CDR3 bases are TGTGCCAGCAGCTTAACGGCAGTGAACACTGAAGCTTTCTTT. It encodes CASSLTAVNTEAFF.

The rearrangement links TRBV6-5 to TRBJ2-3; maybe TRBD1 (6 bases). Trimming left V 5 bases short and J 3 bases short, with 15 bases between. CDR1 is MNHEY and CDR2 is SVGAGI in the germline V gene. The CDR3 has 15 residues. The CDR3 loop is CASSPNEGQTDTQYF. The CDR3 bases are TGTGCCAGCAGTCCCAACGAAGGACAGACAGATACGCAGTATTTT.

The V gene is TRBV7-9, the J gene TRBJ2-3; the D gene is possibly TRBD2 (7 bases). This CDR3 comprises 17 residues. V lost 1 base to trimming and J lost 6 bases, with 20 bases between them. Germline loops: CDR1 SEHNR, CDR2 FQNEAQ (reference sequence). The CDR3 reads CASSLVSGGPSRDTQYF. CDR3 DNA sequence: TGTGCCAGCAGCTTAGTCTCGGGGGGCCCGAGCCGGGATACGCAGTATTTT.

The genes are TRBV7-2 and TRBJ2-3; 9 bases are shared with TRBD1. The CDR3 sequence is 19 residues long. CDR1 is SGHTA, CDR2 FQGNSA, per germline. V gave up 2 bases and J gave up 1 base; unmatched junction bases: 13. The CDR3 nucleotides are TGTGCCAGCAGCTTACCCGGGGACAGGGTCCAACTTGGCACAGATACGCAGTATTTT. Protein: CASSLPGDRVQLGTDTQYF.

This rearrangement joins TRBV6-5 to TRBJ2-7, with D possibly matching TRBD2 (7 bases). Germline V CDR1 and CDR2: MNHEY, SVGAGI. Trimming pared 11 bases from V and 1 base from J, leaving 15 bases between. This CDR3 has 13 residues. In DNA, the CDR3 is TGTGCCGCGGGAAGGGGGGGATCCTACGAGCAGTACGTC. This translates into CAAGRGGSYEQYV.

The chain employs TRBV5-1 and TRBJ2-2; maybe TRBD1 (5 bases). CDR3 length equals 15 residues. The germline V gene has CDR1 SGHRS and CDR2 YFSETQ. The V gene lost 0 bases and the J gene lost 5 bases, with 11 bases spanning the gap. CDR3 DNA sequence: TGCGCCAGCAGCTTGGGTCTGACAGCGACCGGGGAGCTGTTTTTT. It translates to CASSLGLTATGELFF.

Concerning this clone itself: Other DNA sequences within the sample encode an identical CDR3. The J gene is TRBJ1-3, the V gene TRBV11-2; D ambiguous. Deletions cut 1 base from V and 0 bases from J, with 4 bases between. CDR1 is SGHAT and CDR2 is FQNNGV in the germline V gene. The CDR3 has 14 residues. The CDR3 region is CASSLVSSGNTIYF. CDR3 nucleotide sequence: TGTGCCAGCAGCTTAGTTAGCTCTGGAAACACCATATATTTT.

The CDR3 spells CAISEGFGRHETQYF. As DNA, the CDR3 is TGTGCCATCAGTGAGGGCTTTGGGAGACACGAGACCCAGTACTTC. V usage is TRBV10-3 and J usage is TRBJ2-5; perhaps TRBD2 as D (5 bases). CDR1 is ENHRY and CDR2 is SYGVKD in the germline V gene. The CDR3 extends over 15 amino acids. The V end lost 2 bases, the J end lost 5 bases, and 15 bases lay between the germline ends.

The chain employs TRBV21-1 and TRBJ1-2. TRBV21-1 is deemed a pseudogene. There are 9 residues in the CDR3. The CDR3 DNA reads TGTGCCAGCAGCAACTGCTACACCTTC. Protein product: CASSNCYTF.